The rows below give T cell receptor beta chains drawn from one sample of a study of a mutant IDH1 vaccine in newly diagnosed glioma. TCRdb keeps only in-frame clones here, not all; method: immunoSEQ multiplex PCR. Of around 44,000 clones detected, roughly three quarters appear once; the ten largest clones hold less than 7.5%. These receptors' targets are unknown. The sequences come from PBMCs, collected from a glioma patient whose treatment included an IDH1 peptide vaccine. The receptor set was obtained from a man aged 35-49 years with glioma. CDR3s include the opening cysteine and the closing phenylalanine or tryptophan. The D gene is left open where the match is weak. The size of a clone is reported for some rows only, either as once, few or many, or as a class for expanded clones.

J | length | size | V | D | CDR3 | DNA
TRBJ1-5 | 15 | once | TRBV10-2 | - | CASSDWGNSNQPQHF | TGCGCCAGCAGTGATTGGGGAAATAGCAATCAGCCCCAGCATTTT
TRBJ1-6 | 14 | once | TRBV6-1 | - | CASSEEAGRSPLHF | TGTGCCAGCAGTGAAGAGGCAGGGCGATCACCCCTCCACTTT
TRBJ2-3 | 12 | - | TRBV5-1 | - | CASSFISDTQYF | TGCGCCAGCAGCTTTATCTCGGATACGCAGTATTTT
TRBJ2-5 | 13 | - | TRBV5-5 | - | CASSPGTLETQYF | TGTGCCAGCAGCCCCGGGACCTTAGAGACCCAGTACTTC
TRBJ2-2 | 12 | - | TRBV29-1 | TRBD1 | CSVGQGAGELFF | TGCAGCGTTGGACAGGGGGCCGGGGAGCTGTTTTTT
TRBJ2-7 | 12 | once | TRBV19 | - | CASRDPSYEQYF | TGTGCCAGTCGCGACCCCTCCTACGAGCAGTACTTC
TRBJ1-5 | 13 | - | TRBV30 | - | CAWNLGGHQPQHF | TGTGCCTGGAATTTAGGGGGGCATCAGCCCCAGCATTTT
TRBJ1-2 | 13 | - | TRBV5-6 | - | CASSLSAGHGYTF | TGTGCCAGCAGCTTGTCGGCGGGCCATGGCTACACCTTC
TRBJ1-1 | 15 | - | TRBV2 | - | CASRVAGTPNTEAFF | TGTGCCAGCAGGGTCGCCGGGACCCCGAACACTGAAGCTTTCTTT
TRBJ2-7 | 15 | - | TRBV4-1 | TRBD1 | CASSLTDRGPYEQYF | TGCGCCAGCAGCCTAACCGACAGGGGCCCCTACGAGCAGTACTTC
TRBJ2-7 | 12 | - | TRBV2 | - | CASSVDRNEQYF | TGTGCCAGCAGCGTCGACAGGAACGAGCAGTACTTC
TRBJ1-2 | 16 | - | TRBV9 | - | CASSVDVSERLYGYTF | TGTGCCAGCAGCGTAGATGTCAGCGAGCGCCTCTATGGCTACACCTTC
TRBJ1-2 | 14 | few | TRBV6-6 | - | CASTLSPTNYGYTF | TGTGCCAGCACTCTTAGCCCCACTAACTATGGCTACACCTTC
TRBJ2-2 | 15 | - | TRBV5-4 | TRBD2 | CASTSGGLNTGELFF | TGTGCCAGCACCTCGGGGGGACTGAACACCGGGGAGCTGTTTTTT